This T cell receptor (beta chain) was recorded in a study of post-analysis software for immune sequencing data. Study-wide results and caveats: When compared against controls, multiple sclerosis patients showed significantly lower normalized Chao1 diversity. Relative to controls, patients had five TRBV segments at higher frequency, with TRBV5-6, TRBV5-1 and TRBV20-1 among these.

About this clonotype itself: Its antigen is undetermined.

V was trimmed by 1 base and J by 6 bases, leaving 6 bases between them. The CDR3 is made up of 11 amino acids. From germline, CDR1 is GTSNPN and CDR2 SVGIG (reference sequence). TCR beta cDNA libraries included unique molecular identifiers. TCRdb analysed the PCR reads with MiXCR anew, one entry per CDR3 protein. Among a few hundred thousand distinct CDR3 sequences listed, roughly a third were seen once. The receptor's source is a girl aged 5-17 years with multiple sclerosis. The chain joins TRBV30 to TRBJ1-2; D not certain. Sample: blood. In DNA form, the CDR3 reads TGTGCCTGGAGTGGTGGGAATGGCTACACCTTC. Its protein is CAWSGGNGYTF.